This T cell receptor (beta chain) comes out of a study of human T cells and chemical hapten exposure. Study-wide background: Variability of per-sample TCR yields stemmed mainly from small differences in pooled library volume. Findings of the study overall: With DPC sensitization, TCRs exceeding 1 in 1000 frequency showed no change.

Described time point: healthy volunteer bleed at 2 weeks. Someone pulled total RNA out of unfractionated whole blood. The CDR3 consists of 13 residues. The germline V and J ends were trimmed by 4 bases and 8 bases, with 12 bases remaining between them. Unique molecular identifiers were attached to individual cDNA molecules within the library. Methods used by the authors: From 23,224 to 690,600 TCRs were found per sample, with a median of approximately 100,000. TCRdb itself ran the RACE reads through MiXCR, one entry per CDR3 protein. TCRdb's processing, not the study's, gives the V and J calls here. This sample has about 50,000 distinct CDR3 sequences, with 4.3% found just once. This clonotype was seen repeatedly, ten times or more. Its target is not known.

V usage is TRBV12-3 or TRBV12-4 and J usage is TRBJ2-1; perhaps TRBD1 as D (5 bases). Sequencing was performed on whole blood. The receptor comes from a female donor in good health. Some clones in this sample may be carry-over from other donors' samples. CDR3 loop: CASSSGVGDEQFF. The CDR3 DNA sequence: TGTGCCAGCAGTTCGGGCGTAGGGGATGAGCAGTTCTTC.